This T cell receptor beta chain was obtained from a study of shared clonotypes between healthy human individuals. It was CD45RO-negative cells, positively selected for CCR7, that made up naive CD8 cells, with terminally differentiated effector memory CD45RA+ cells excluded. The germline CDR1 and CDR2 sequences are SGHAT and FQNNGV. The CDR3 length is 16 residues. V dropped 4 bases and J dropped 0; count of bases not matched to a gene: 6. The authors split each subset's genomic DNA evenly across several immunoSEQ plates. Repertoires were generated with immunoSEQ multiplex PCR, while TCRdb's copy carries only in-frame clones and drops some. The sample includes millions of clones, less than 95% seen only once; the top ten take 0.85% to 1.3%.

The sequenced material came from naive CD8+ T cells sorted from blood. The receptor comes from a man aged 18 to 35 in good health. This chain links TRBV11-2 with TRBJ2-7; 10 bases agree with TRBD2. The CDR3 DNA reads as TGTGCCAGCAGCTGGGCCGGGACTAGCGTCTCCTACGAGCAGTACTTC. This translates into CASSWAGTSVSYEQYF.